This record looks at one T cell receptor beta chain sequence and its context. Its antigen has not been determined. No base-level quality is on record; no much larger clone is a single base apart. Donors formed part of the validation cohort, which comprised fewer than 150 subjects and was distinct from the first cohort of under 800 subjects. The sample belongs to a study of cytomegalovirus exposure and HLA in healthy donors (dated by TCRdb to about 2017). Regarding the complete study: According to a later analysis, one platform produced both the 120 validation repertoires and the approximately 660 repertoires of the first cohort. The aim of the study was to test whether cataloging public T cell receptors could identify signatures of past pathogen exposure. Besides the first cohort of around 670 subjects, a separate validation cohort made up of over 95 different subjects was used. The study combined high-throughput TCR immunosequencing, statistical association of individual TCRs with disease status, and machine learning to predict cytomegalovirus infection status.

Library preparation was by the immunoSEQ multiplex PCR assay. Per the original workflow: To diagnose cytomegalovirus status from the catalog of TCR beta chain sequences, a statistical classification framework was built. TCRdb holds this immuneACCESS table with in-frame rearrangements only. Some clones are missing; in checked studies, unresolved V genes explain under half, and the rest has no known cause. For V, J and clone size, that table is used; D and trimming come from the DNA. The sample table records about 190,000 clones; approximately 85% of these occur just once. The ten top clones hold more than 1.1% of the sample. V lost 4 bases and J lost 3 bases, and the count of bases not matched to a germline gene is 6. From its cysteine to its phenylalanine, the CDR3 spans 15 amino acids. Only the CDR3 part of the read is kept: 45 bases, read in frame from the first base. CDR1 and CDR2 are drawn from the germline V gene: SGHTA, FQGTGA.

Overall results and qualifications from the work: Subsequent analysis determined that TCRs grouped into clusters in the first cohort also showed a tendency toward co-occurrence across the approximately 120 validation repertoires, and 94% of cluster scores exceeded 0. The study gave a list of about 150 TCR beta chains associated with cytomegalovirus. Cytomegalovirus status was reported to be diagnosed by the classifier with high specificity and sensitivity in both the original and validation cohorts. A later analysis had no HLA typing for the validation cohort, so co-occurrence there was scored across all 130 or so repertoires. The authors suggested that the approach could potentially be generalized to other disease states and immunological phenotypes. In vitro tests confirmed that a few of the cytomegalovirus-associated TCR beta chains recognize cytomegalovirus antigens. While some public TCRs were present in many individuals, most TCR sequences turned up only very rarely across donors.

In this chain, TRBV7-3 is recombined with TRBJ2-3; the central 8 bases match TRBD2. Sequencing was done on a sample of PBMCs. The sequence came from a woman aged 18-35 years in good health and CMV-seronegative. The nucleotide sequence reads as follows: TGTGCCAGCAGCTCGAGCGGGGGCGGGACAGATACGCAGTATTTT. It translates to CASSSSGGGTDTQYF.